These T cell receptor beta chains were read from a single sample in a study of blood T cell repertoires in COVID-19. Here immunoSEQ multiplex PCR was the method, and the copy in TCRdb shows in-frame clones only, minus some. The repertoire includes some 70,000 clones, about nine tenths of them detected once, and roughly 6.7% sits in the top ten. The sample taken for sequencing was peripheral blood. These receptors originate from a woman in her 70s with acute or convalescent COVID-19. Each CDR3 is given with its conserved first and last residue. The D gene is left open where the match is weak. Clone size is not always given. Where it is, it says once, few, many or a class for expanded clones.

D gene,J gene,V gene,clone size,CDR3 length,CDR3 DNA,CDR3 protein
.,TRBJ2-5,TRBV12-3/TRBV12-4,.,13,TGTGCCAGCAGGTTCAGAAATGAAGAGACCCAGTACTTC,CASRFRNEETQYF
TRBD1,TRBJ1-2,TRBV6-6,.,14,TGTGCCAGCAGTTCCGCGGACAGGGGAAATGGCTACACCTTC,CASSSADRGNGYTF
TRBD1,TRBJ2-5,TRBV11-2,.,13,TGTGCCAGCAGCCCGGACAGGGTCGGGACCCAGTACTTC,CASSPDRVGTQYF
.,TRBJ1-1,TRBV30,.,11,TGTGCCTGGAGTGACTACACTGAAGCTTTCTTT,CAWSDYTEAFF
.,TRBJ1-5,TRBV4-1,.,16,TGCGCCAGCAGCCAAGCAGGGAACTATGGCAATCAGCCCCAGCATTTT,CASSQAGNYGNQPQHF
.,TRBJ2-5,TRBV15,.,13,TGTGCCACCAGCAGAGAGACGGGGGAGACCCAGTACTTC,CATSRETGETQYF
.,TRBJ1-2,TRBV6-5,.,14,TGTGCCAGCACCCGGGCGGGTGGAAACTATGGCTACACCTTC,CASTRAGGNYGYTF
.,TRBJ2-7,TRBV6-6,.,13,TGTGCCAGCAGAGACAGGTTGCTGGGCGAGCAGTACTTC,CASRDRLLGEQYF
TRBD1,TRBJ1-1,TRBV6-2/TRBV6-3,once,18,TGTGCCAGCAGTTACCCCATAGAAACAGGGGGCAGGGGGACTGAAGCTTTCTTT,CASSYPIETGGRGTEAFF
.,TRBJ1-2,TRBV7-3,once,14,TGTGCCAGCAGCCAAAGTCCAGGTTTACTGGGCTACACCTTC,CASSQSPGLLGYTF
TRBD1,TRBJ2-1,TRBV9,.,14,TGTGCCAGCAGCCCGCCGACAGGGCTGGATGAGCAGTTCTTC,CASSPPTGLDEQFF
.,TRBJ1-1,TRBV6-5,.,15,TGTGCCAGCAGTTACTCACGGACACTTAACACTGAAGCTTTCTTT,CASSYSRTLNTEAFF
TRBD1,TRBJ2-2,TRBV5-1,.,16,TGCGCCAGCAGCGCCCAGGGACAGGGAGGGACCGGGGAGCTGTTTTTT,CASSAQGQGGTGELFF
.,TRBJ1-6,TRBV9,few,14,TGTGCCAGCAGCGTAGGAGACAGGAATTCACCCCTCCACTTT,CASSVGDRNSPLHF
.,TRBJ2-3,TRBV7-3,.,14,TGTGCCAGCAGCTTAACGCGTAGCCAGCATACGCAGTATTTT,CASSLTRSQHTQYF
TRBD1,TRBJ2-7,TRBV27,.,13,TGTGCCAGCAGCGAGGGACAGTTCCTAGGTCAGTACTTC,CASSEGQFLGQYF
.,TRBJ2-1,TRBV9,.,15,TGTGCCAGCAGCGTAGCCGGGGGAAGGGGCAATGAGCAGTTCTTC,CASSVAGGRGNEQFF
.,TRBJ2-1,TRBV29-1,.,10,TGCAGCGCCGCGTACAATGAGCAGTTCTTC,CSAAYNEQFF
TRBD1,TRBJ1-1,TRBV29-1,.,11,TGCAGCGTCGAACCGGGACAGGAAGCTTTCTTT,CSVEPGQEAFF
TRBD1,TRBJ1-3,TRBV19,.,20,TGTGCCAGTAGCAATCGGATTTTAGACAGGGCCGGCGGTTCTGGAAACACCATATATTTT,CASSNRILDRAGGSGNTIYF
TRBD1,TRBJ1-1,TRBV5-5,.,15,TGTGCCAGCAGCATAACAGGGGGCGCGTACACTGAAGCTTTCTTT,CASSITGGAYTEAFF
.,TRBJ1-1,TRBV9,.,14,TGTGCCAGCAGCGCCGAAAGGGGGGGCGCTGAAGCTTTCTTT,CASSAERGGAEAFF
TRBD1,TRBJ1-2,TRBV6-6,.,16,TGTGCCAGCACCCGAGCCCGGGACAGCTCTAACTATGGCTACACCTTC,CASTRARDSSNYGYTF
TRBD1,TRBJ1-5,TRBV19,.,17,TGTGCCAGTAGGGGGGACAGGGGATTCTTTGGCAATCAGCCCCAGCATTTT,CASRGDRGFFGNQPQHF
.,TRBJ2-2,TRBV6-2/TRBV6-3,once,14,TGTGCCAGCAGTTACCTCCCGAACACCGGGGAGCTGTTTTTT,CASSYLPNTGELFF
TRBD2,TRBJ2-5,TRBV11-2,.,16,TGTGCCAGCAGCCCTCCGGGGACTAGCGGCCCAGAGACCCAGTACTTC,CASSPPGTSGPETQYF
TRBD1,TRBJ2-5,TRBV7-3,once,15,TGTGCCAGCAGCCCTTCCGGGACAGGGGGAGAGACCCAGTACTTC,CASSPSGTGGETQYF
.,TRBJ1-6,TRBV13,.,13,TGTGCCAGCAGCACCCAGGGGAATTCACCCCTCCACTTT,CASSTQGNSPLHF
.,TRBJ2-1,TRBV30,.,12,TGTGCCTGGAGTGGGATAGGGAGATGGCAGTTCTTC,CAWSGIGRWQFF
.,TRBJ2-1,TRBV30,.,12,TGTGCCTGGAGTGTATACGGGTTTGAGCAGTTCTTC,CAWSVYGFEQFF
.,TRBJ1-2,TRBV3-1/TRBV3-2,.,14,TGTGCCAGCAGCCAGGGGCGGTCGCTGGGTGGCTACACCTTC,CASSQGRSLGGYTF
TRBD1,TRBJ1-2,TRBV28,.,18,TGTGCCAGCAGCGCATCCGGGACAGGACCCCCGAGGGACTATGGCTACACCTTC,CASSASGTGPPRDYGYTF
TRBD1,TRBJ2-7,TRBV7-8,few,15,TGTGCCAGCAGCTTAGCGAGACAGGGGCCCTACGAGCAGTACTTC,CASSLARQGPYEQYF
.,TRBJ1-4,TRBV28,.,12,TGTGCCAGCGGCAGGGGCGATGAAAAACTGTTTTTT,CASGRGDEKLFF
TRBD1,TRBJ2-2,TRBV18,.,16,TGTGCCAGCTCACCGCGAACAGGGGATAACACCGGGGAGCTGTTTTTT,CASSPRTGDNTGELFF
TRBD1,TRBJ1-2,TRBV6-5,.,14,TGTGCCAGCCGAAAGACAGGGGTCGGAAATGGCTACACCTTC,CASRKTGVGNGYTF
.,TRBJ2-7,TRBV27,.,12,TGTGCCAGCAGTTTAAGAAGAGGGAAGCAGTACTTC,CASSLRRGKQYF
TRBD2,TRBJ2-3,TRBV5-1,.,15,TGCGCCAGCAGCTTGGGACTAGCCTCCACAGATACGCAGTATTTT,CASSLGLASTDTQYF
.,TRBJ1-1,TRBV7-8,.,12,TGTGCCAGCAGCTTAACCACAGGGTCCGCTTTCTTT,CASSLTTGSAFF
TRBD1,TRBJ2-4,TRBV28,.,15,TGTGCCAGCTACCGGACAGGAGAGGGCAAAAACATTCAGTACTTC,CASYRTGEGKNIQYF
.,TRBJ1-2,TRBV24-1,.,12,TGTGCCACCAGTCGGCAGGGTGATGGCTACACCTTC,CATSRQGDGYTF
TRBD1,TRBJ2-5,TRBV7-8,.,15,TGTGCCAGCAGCTTATGGCAGGGGGACCAAGAGACCCAGTACTTC,CASSLWQGDQETQYF
TRBD1,TRBJ2-3,TRBV28,.,14,TGTGCCAGCAGGGACAGGGGGCCGGGGAATACGCAGTATTTT,CASRDRGPGNTQYF
TRBD2,TRBJ2-1,TRBV4-2,.,15,TGTGCCAGCAGCCAAGATAGCGGGATAGTGGATGAGCAGTTCTTC,CASSQDSGIVDEQFF
TRBD1,TRBJ2-1,TRBV7-2,.,19,TGTGCCAGCAGCTTGGCGTGGGGGACAGGGGGTTTACGGAACAATGAGCAGTTCTTC,CASSLAWGTGGLRNNEQFF